A single sample gave rise to the 21 T cell receptor beta chains below, sequenced in a study of beta chain features in type 1 diabetes. The sequenced template was cDNA made from the entire isolated RNA. Libraries were prepared by immunoSEQ multiplex PCR; TCRdb keeps only in-frame clonotypes and omits some of them. This table holds around 340,000 clones, around 20% found once. Material for sequencing was naive CD4+ T cells from blood. The receptors were sampled from a woman in her late teens or twenties in good health.

The chain has TRBV27 and TRBJ1-5, with D perhaps TRBD1 (5 bases). Germline CDR1 reads MNHEY; CDR2 reads SMNVEV (reference sequence). V was trimmed by 3 bases and J by 5 bases, leaving 11 bases between them. The CDR3 length is 14 residues. The DNA for the CDR3 is TGTGCCAGCAGTTTCCAGGGTCCGGATCAGCCCCAGCATTTT. Encoded protein: CASSFQGPDQPQHF.

This clone was counted between two and nine times. The CDR3 protein is CASSLDRSDTQYF. The CDR3 DNA follows: TGCGCCAGCAGCTTGGATCGGTCAGATACGCAGTATTTT. The V and J genes are TRBV5-1 and TRBJ2-3; D gene ambiguous. The CDR3 runs 13 residues. CDR1 and CDR2 (germline): SGHRS, YFSETQ. V was clipped by 0 bases and J by 4 bases, with 6 bases between them.

V is TRBV5-1 and J is TRBJ2-1; the match to TRBD2 covers 10 bases. CDR3 size: 16 residues. V lost 0 bases, J lost 7 bases, and 7 bases stayed unmatched. The germline V gene has CDR1 SGHRS and CDR2 YFSETQ. The CDR3 reads CASSLEWTSGGNEQFF. The CDR3 DNA reads as TGCGCCAGCAGCTTGGAATGGACTAGCGGAGGAAATGAGCAGTTCTTC.

This chain uses TRBV2 with TRBJ1-5; a weak D match, TRBD1 (5 bases). The CDR3 has 14 residues. Germline V gives CDR1 SNHLY, CDR2 FYNNEI. Trimming stripped 5 bases from V and 3 bases from J, with 11 bases between. The CDR3 spells CASSPQGTNQPQHF. The CDR3 DNA reads TGTGCCAGCAGTCCGCAGGGTACCAATCAGCCCCAGCATTTT.

V gene TRBV19 combines with J gene TRBJ2-1; unclear D gene. The CDR3 contains 12 residues. Germline CDR1 LNHDA, CDR2 SQIVND (reference sequence). V lost 6 bases to trimming and J lost 9 bases, with 12 bases between them. CDR3 residues: CASSPLNGEQFF. For the CDR3, the DNA is TGTGCCAGTAGCCCTCTTAACGGTGAGCAGTTCTTC. The variable domain in full, with the rest retrieved from reference TRBV19 and TRBJ2-1, is DGGITQSPKYLFRKEGQNVTLSCEQNLNHDAMYWYRQDPGQGLRLIYYSQIVNDFQKGDIAEGYSVSREKKESFPLTVTSAQKNPTAFYLCASSPLNGEQFFGPGTRLTVL.

This chain joins TRBV15 and TRBJ1-3; no clear D. V shed 0 bases and J shed 4 bases, with 4 bases lying between them. This CDR3 is 13 amino acids long. Germline CDR1 LNHNV, CDR2 YYDKDF (reference sequence). The chain's CDR3 is CATSRDSGNTIYF. The CDR3 coding sequence is TGTGCCACCAGCAGAGATTCGGGAAACACCATATATTTT.

A few counts support this clone. This chain links TRBV7-9 with TRBJ1-1, with a possible D match to TRBD1 (6 bases). V lost 5 bases, J lost 2 bases, and 18 bases lay in between. CDR3 length equals 16 residues. Germline V lookup: CDR1 SEHNR, CDR2 FQNEAQ (reference sequence). DNA for the CDR3: TGTGCCAGCAGCCGAGGGAACGGACAGAGAAACACTGAAGCTTTCTTT. The encoded protein is CASSRGNGQRNTEAFF.

The chain joins TRBV29-1 to TRBJ1-2; maybe TRBD1 (5 bases). Germline-derived CDR1 and CDR2 are SQVTM and ANQGSEA. Trimming pared 7 bases from V and 6 bases from J, leaving 21 bases between. This CDR3 is 14 amino acids long. DNA of the CDR3: TGCAGCGCGAACCGAGCATCTAGGGGCGATGGCTACACCTTC. Translation: CSANRASRGDGYTF. The whole variable domain, remainder taken from reference TRBV29-1 and TRBJ1-2, is SAVISQKPSRDICQRGTSLTIQCQVDSQVTMMFWYRQQPGQSLTLIATANQGSEATYESGFVIDKFPISRPNLTFSTLTVSNMSPEDSSIYLCSANRASRGDGYTFGSGTRLTVV.

This clone was seen a handful of times. This rearrangement joins TRBV5-6 to TRBJ2-1; D not certain. The CDR3 contains 11 residues. Trimming stripped 2 bases from V and 8 bases from J, with 5 bases between. Germline CDR1 SGHDT, CDR2 YYEEEE. CDR3 region: CASSLNYEQFF. The CDR3 bases are TGTGCCAGCAGCTTAAACTATGAGCAGTTCTTC.

This clone showed up just a few times. J is TRBJ2-7 and V is TRBV7-9; 8 bases are shared with TRBD2. Germline V gives CDR1 SEHNR, CDR2 FQNEAQ (reference sequence). This CDR3 region has 14 residues. Trimming removed 6 bases from V and 3 bases from J; junction bases left unmatched: 7. The CDR3 DNA reads as TGTGCCAGCAGTTTAATCACTAGCGGCTACGAGCAGTACTTC. Translating gives CASSLITSGYEQYF.

This clone was seen a handful of times. The chain employs TRBV9 and TRBJ2-2; possible D gene TRBD2, 5 bases. Trimming removed 2 bases at V and 3 bases at J, with 8 bases between. The CDR3 is 14 amino acids. The germline V gene encodes CDR1 SGDLS and CDR2 YYNGEE. The CDR3 DNA reads TGTGCCAGCAGCGTTAGCGATGACACCGGGGAGCTGTTTTTT. Translation gives CASSVSDDTGELFF. The whole variable domain, remainder taken from reference TRBV9 and TRBJ2-2, is DSGVTQTPKHLITATGQRVTLRCSPRSGDLSVYWYQQSLDQGLQFLIQYYNGEERAKGNILERFSAQQFPDLHSELNLSSLELGDSALYFCASSVSDDTGELFFGEGSRLTVL.

The chain uses TRBV18 and TRBJ1-1, with 7 bases identical to TRBD1. Germline V gives CDR1 KGHSH, CDR2 LQKENI. The V and J ends lost 4 bases and 4 bases, in that order; junction bases with no gene match: 3. The CDR3 covers 13 residues. The CDR3 is CASSRGQPTEAFF. CDR3 DNA: TGTGCCAGCTCACGGGGACAGCCCACTGAAGCTTTCTTT.

The chain links TRBV30 to TRBJ1-2; D gene uncertain. CDR1 GTSNPN and CDR2 SVGIG come from the germline V gene (reference sequence). The CDR3 sequence is 12 residues long. Trimming stripped 0 bases from V and 8 bases from J, with 10 bases between. In nucleotides, the CDR3 is TGTGCCTGGAGTGTTTGGGGAGGCGGCTACACCTTC. Encoded protein: CAWSVWGGGYTF.

This clone occurred a few times. The V call is TRBV7-2, the J call TRBJ2-1; D gene uncertain. Per germline, CDR1 SGHTA and CDR2 FQGNSA. This CDR3 comprises 12 residues. Deletions cut 5 bases from V and 4 bases from J, with 6 bases between. The CDR3 is CASSARYNEQFF. CDR3 bases: TGTGCCAGCAGCGCGAGATACAATGAGCAGTTCTTC.

This clone was observed a handful of times. The rearrangement links TRBV5-1 to TRBJ2-7, with D perhaps TRBD2 (6 bases). Trimming took off 4 bases at V and 1 base at J, with 6 bases between the two ends. The CDR3 is 12 amino acids. CDR1 and CDR2 from the germline V gene are SGHRS and YFSETQ. CDR3 amino acids: CASSGGSYEQYF. The DNA of the CDR3 is TGCGCCAGCAGCGGGGGGTCCTACGAGCAGTACTTC.

This clone was observed a few times. The chain employs TRBV30 and TRBJ2-6; 8 bases are a match to TRBD1. The length of the CDR3 is 16 residues. The V gene's germline CDR1 is GTSNPN and CDR2 SVGIG (reference sequence). After removal of 7 bases from V and 0 bases from J, the junction contained 8 bases not matched to a gene. In nucleotides, the CDR3 is TGTGCCTCGGACAGGGCCGAAAGCTCTGGGGCCAACGTCCTGACTTTC. It is translated as CASDRAESSGANVLTF.

The gene calls are TRBV6-5 and TRBJ2-4; weak D call: TRBD1 (5 bases). Germline loops: CDR1 MNHEY, CDR2 SVGAGI. The CDR3 extends over 14 amino acids. Between the trimmed V and J ends, which lost 0 bases and 7 bases, there was a span of 10 bases. The CDR3 bases are TGTGCCAGCAGTTACTCCCAAGGGGTGAACATTCAGTACTTC. Translation: CASSYSQGVNIQYF.

This clone was picked up a small number of times. The rearrangement links TRBV13 to TRBJ2-7; D is unclear. The V gene's germline CDR1 is PRHDT and CDR2 FYEKMQ (reference sequence). Between the trimmed V and J ends, which lost 0 bases and 2 bases, there was a span of 8 bases. The CDR3 spans 14 residues. The DNA for the CDR3 is TGTGCCAGCAGCTTAGGATCTAGTACCTACGAGCAGTACTTC. Protein sequence: CASSLGSSTYEQYF.

The rearrangement joins TRBV19 to TRBJ2-1; TRBD2 matches 8 bases. Trimming cost V 4 bases and J 4 bases; bases outside gene matches: 6. This CDR3 spans 15 amino acids. In germline, CDR1 is LNHDA, CDR2 SQIVND (reference sequence). Written as DNA, the CDR3 is TGTGCCAGTAGTACTACTAGCGGCTCTTACAATGAGCAGTTCTTC. Amino acid sequence: CASSTTSGSYNEQFF. Together with reference TRBV19 and TRBJ2-1, the CDR3 gives the full variable domain: DGGITQSPKYLFRKEGQNVTLSCEQNLNHDAMYWYRQDPGQGLRLIYYSQIVNDFQKGDIAEGYSVSREKKESFPLTVTSAQKNPTAFYLCASSTTSGSYNEQFFGPGTRLTVL.

The chain links TRBV2 to TRBJ2-1, with 13 bases aligning to TRBD2. J gave up 9 bases and V 8 bases, and 10 bases lay outside the gene matches. The CDR3 runs 15 residues. The V gene's germline CDR1 is SNHLY and CDR2 FYNNEI. The CDR3 loop reads CASGRLAGGLGEQFF. In nucleotides, the CDR3 is TGTGCCAGCGGAAGACTAGCGGGGGGTCTGGGTGAGCAGTTCTTC.

The J gene is TRBJ2-1, the V gene TRBV28; 9 bases align to TRBD2. Germline CDR1 reads MDHEN; CDR2 reads SYDVKM. With V trimmed by 3 bases and J by 1 base, 7 bases remained unmatched. The CDR3 contains 17 residues. CDR3 bases: TGTGCCAGCAGTTTCCTTGGGGCGGGAGGGTCCTACAATGAGCAGTTCTTC. This gives the protein CASSFLGAGGSYNEQFF.